What follows are 7 T cell receptor beta chains derived from one specimen sequenced in a study of blood T cell repertoires in COVID-19 (dated by TCRdb to 2018 to 2020). The library was made by the immunoSEQ multiplex PCR assay. As stored in TCRdb, this immuneACCESS dataset retains in-frame rearrangements with V and J assigned. A fraction of the clones does not appear; measured against another copy, unresolved V genes explain less than half of the discrepancy, and the remainder lacks a known reason. The sample has approximately 250,000 clones on record, about 80% of them singletons. Approximately 7% of the sample is in the top ten clones. Specimen: peripheral blood. The receptors were sampled from a woman aged 45-60 years with acute or convalescent COVID-19.

This chain connects TRBV19 to TRBJ2-1; 11 bases fit TRBD1. Germline CDR1 and CDR2: LNHDA and SQIVND (reference sequence). Trimming removed 6 bases from V and 3 bases from J; junction bases left unmatched: 10. This CDR3 contains 17 residues. CDR3 loop: CASRTREGQGVYNEQFF. CDR3 DNA: TGTGCCAGTAGGACACGGGAGGGACAGGGGGTCTACAATGAGCAGTTCTTC.

The rearrangement uses TRBV6-2 or TRBV6-3 and TRBJ2-2, with D possibly being TRBD2 (5 bases). The germline V and J ends were trimmed by 6 bases and 2 bases, with 10 bases remaining between them. CDR3 length: 14 amino acids. Looked up from germline, CDR1 is MNHEY and CDR2 is SVGEGT. CDR3 in amino acids: CASSRLTNTGELFF. The CDR3 coding sequence is TGTGCCAGCAGCCGACTAACCAACACCGGGGAGCTGTTTTTT.

The chain employs TRBV27 and TRBJ2-7; 8 nucleotides line up with TRBD1. CDR3 length: 15 amino acids. V was clipped by 3 bases and J by 3 bases; unmatched bases: 7. Germline V gene lookup returns CDR1 MNHEY and CDR2 SMNVEV (reference sequence). The CDR3 region is CASSFWTGNSYEQYF. The CDR3 nucleotides are TGTGCCAGCAGTTTTTGGACAGGGAATAGCTACGAGCAGTACTTC.

The gene calls are TRBV6-5 and TRBJ2-7, with a possible D match to TRBD2 (6 bases). The CDR3 has 11 residues. Trimming took 6 bases from V and 3 from J, leaving 6 bases between them. Germline CDR1 and CDR2: MNHEY and SVGAGI. DNA for the CDR3: TGTGCCAGCAGGGAGGGCTACGAGCAGTACTTC. Translating gives CASREGYEQYF.

The chain has TRBV9 and TRBJ2-2; D might be TRBD1 (6 bases). The CDR3 is 14 amino acids. V dropped 4 bases and J dropped 1 base, with 8 bases sitting between them. CDR1 and CDR2 from the germline V gene are SGDLS and YYNGEE. CDR3 DNA sequence: TGTGCCAGCAGCACGGACAGGAACACCGGGGAGCTGTTTTTT. Residues: CASSTDRNTGELFF.

The chain uses TRBV7-8 and TRBJ1-3; perhaps TRBD1 as D (6 bases). The germline V gene encodes CDR1 SGHVS and CDR2 FQNEAQ. V was clipped by 5 bases and J by 0 bases, with 17 bases between them. This CDR3 is built from 17 residues. Here the CDR3 reads CASSLPGAPLSGNTIYF. Written as DNA, the CDR3 is TGTGCCAGCAGCCTACCAGGGGCTCCCCTCTCTGGAAACACCATATATTTT.

This clone was detected only a few times. The chain employs TRBV18 and TRBJ2-3; 8 bases map to TRBD2. Trimming at V came to 2 bases and at J to 2 bases, leaving 3 bases not matched to a gene. CDR1 is KGHSH and CDR2 is LQKENI in the germline V gene. The length of the CDR3 is 15 residues. The DNA of the CDR3 is TGTGCCAGCTCACCATCTAGCGGGCTCACAGATACGCAGTATTTT. Protein product: CASSPSSGLTDTQYF. The full variable domain, its missing parts supplied by reference TRBV18 and TRBJ2-3, is NAGVMQNPRHLVRRRGQEARLRCSPMKGHSHVYWYRQLPEEGLKFMVYLQKENIIDESGMPKERFSAEFPKEGPSILRIQQVVRGDSAAYFCASSPSSGLTDTQYFGPGTRLTVL.